The clone carrying this T cell receptor (beta chain) was counted at least ten times. Antigen: not known. Each CDR3 protein gets one entry after TCRdb re-called the RT-PCR reads with MiXCR. Altogether about 500,000 distinct CDR3 sequences are present, more than 15% being singletons, with the ten largest covering less than 4%. This sample was included in a study of response to subunit inactivated influenza vaccine. Whole-study results and caveats: Researchers suggested that each seasonal influenza vaccination recruits few new T cells.

There are 15 residues in the CDR3. V trimming: 6 bases; J trimming: 2 bases; junction bases outside the gene matches: 8. This TCR was recovered from a man aged 45 to 70 who received an inactivated influenza vaccine. The gene calls are TRBV12-3 or TRBV12-4 and TRBJ2-7; 9 positions agree with TRBD1. This sample comprised CD4+ T cells sorted from PBMCs, obtained about 23 months after vaccination. CDR3 region: CASSEAGTGTYEQYF. The CDR3 coding sequence is TGTGCCAGCAGCGAGGCCGGGACAGGGACCTACGAGCAGTACTTC.